This passage covers 22 T cell receptor beta chains from one sample sequenced in a study of blood T cell repertoires in COVID-19. Libraries were prepared by immunoSEQ multiplex PCR; TCRdb keeps only in-frame clonotypes and omits some of them. The sample shows hundreds of thousands of clones, 88% of them seen only once. Input material: peripheral blood. The origin of the receptors is a woman aged 45-65 years with COVID-19, enrolled during active disease.

V is TRBV4-2 and J is TRBJ2-1, with 9 positions matching TRBD1. Looked up from germline, CDR1 is LGHNA and CDR2 is YNFKEQ. V was pared by 1 base and J by 6 bases, with 4 bases of the junction left unmatched. CDR3 length equals 15 residues. The CDR3 DNA is TGTGCCAGCAGCCAAGCCGGGACAGGGCCCAATGAGCAGTTCTTC. This gives the protein CASSQAGTGPNEQFF.

This clone was recorded a few times. The chain joins TRBV5-4 to TRBJ2-1, with 10 bases matching TRBD2. This CDR3 region has 14 residues. Looked up from germline, CDR1 is SGHNT and CDR2 is YYREEE (reference sequence). Germline trimming cut 4 bases from V and 7 bases from J; bases unmatched to any gene: 5. CDR3 in DNA: TGTGCCAGCAGCCAACTAGCGGGGAGGAATGAGCAGTTCTTC. This encodes CASSQLAGRNEQFF.

This clone was observed a handful of times. This chain uses TRBV12-3 or TRBV12-4 with TRBJ1-1; TRBD1 might be the D (6 bases). This CDR3 spans 13 amino acids. Trimming took off 5 bases at V and 3 bases at J, with 10 bases between the two ends. The chain's CDR3 is CASSLTGHTEAFF. CDR3 nucleotide sequence: TGTGCCAGCAGTCTCACAGGGCACACTGAAGCTTTCTTT.

The chain employs TRBV30 and TRBJ2-7; TRBD2 matches at 7 bases. Germline CDR1 GTSNPN, CDR2 SVGIG (reference sequence). J lost 2 bases, V lost 3 bases, and 4 bases had no gene match. The CDR3 is 13 residues long. CDR3 in amino acids: CAWRASGTYEQYF. The CDR3 DNA is TGTGCCTGGAGGGCTAGCGGAACCTACGAGCAGTACTTC.

The chain uses TRBV11-3 and TRBJ2-6; TRBD1 matches 11 bases. V was pared by 5 bases and J by 0 bases, with 6 bases of the junction left unmatched. This CDR3 spans 18 amino acids. Germline V gene data show CDR1 as SGHNT and CDR2 as YENEEA. The CDR3 spells CASSPGQGASSGANVLTF. The CDR3 DNA reads TGTGCCAGCAGCCCTGGACAGGGGGCTTCCTCTGGGGCCAACGTCCTGACTTTC.

The rearrangement uses TRBV3-1 (or the pseudogene TRBV3-2) and TRBJ1-2; the match to TRBD1 covers 9 bases. The CDR3 covers 13 residues. CDR1 and CDR2 (germline): LGHDT, YNNKEL (reference sequence). Losses at the gene ends were 7 bases for V and 7 bases for J; bases not matched to a gene: 7. CDR3 loop: CASNNGTGIGYTF. As DNA, the CDR3 is TGTGCCAGCAATAACGGGACAGGGATTGGCTACACCTTC.

This rearrangement joins TRBV10-3 to TRBJ1-1; 7 bases are shared with TRBD1. Germline CDR1 reads ENHRY; CDR2 reads SYGVKD. This CDR3 region has 16 residues. Trimming at V came to 7 bases and at J to 4 bases, leaving 15 bases not matched to a gene. The CDR3 DNA follows: TGTGCCATCACCGAGGGGTCCAGGGGGTATGTCACTGAAGCTTTCTTT. Residues: CAITEGSRGYVTEAFF.

This chain connects TRBV5-1 to TRBJ1-2, with no clear D. The CDR3 length is 12 residues. Per germline, CDR1 SGHRS and CDR2 YFSETQ. Trimming stripped 2 bases from V and 8 bases from J, with 10 bases between. CDR3 in DNA: TGCGCCAGCAGCTTTCCCGGAGGCGGCTACACCTTC. Translating it yields CASSFPGGGYTF.

This clone was seen more than once but under ten times. The chain links TRBV10-3 to TRBJ2-2; TRBD1 agrees at 7 bases. Trimming removed 10 bases from V and 4 bases from J; junction bases left unmatched: 12. The CDR3 is made up of 15 amino acids. Per the germline V gene, CDR1 is ENHRY and CDR2 is SYGVKD. The CDR3 loop reads CATLSGDSLTGELFF. The CDR3 DNA reads TGTGCCACACTTAGTGGGGACAGCCTCACCGGGGAGCTGTTTTTT.

V usage is TRBV9 and J usage is TRBJ1-1; tentatively, D is TRBD1 (5 bases). From germline, CDR1 is SGDLS and CDR2 YYNGEE. Deletions cut 3 bases from V and 5 bases from J, with 14 bases between. This CDR3 has 14 amino acids. This CDR3 reads CASSAQGRWTEAFF. In DNA form, the CDR3 reads TGTGCCAGCAGCGCGCAGGGTCGGTGGACTGAAGCTTTCTTT. Full variable domain (rest looked up from reference TRBV9 and TRBJ1-1): DSGVTQTPKHLITATGQRVTLRCSPRSGDLSVYWYQQSLDQGLQFLIQYYNGEERAKGNILERFSAQQFPDLHSELNLSSLELGDSALYFCASSAQGRWTEAFFGQGTRLTVV.

V is TRBV19 and J is TRBJ1-2, with D unclear. The CDR3 runs 12 residues. Trimming took off 1 base at V and 8 bases at J, with 8 bases between the two ends. Germline V CDR1 and CDR2: LNHDA, SQIVND (reference sequence). Written as DNA, the CDR3 is TGTGCCAGTAGTATAGCCGGAGGGGGCTACACCTTC. Its protein product is CASSIAGGGYTF.

This clone occurred once. The chain combines TRBV2 with TRBJ2-2; D perhaps matches TRBD2 (6 bases). Trimming cost V 7 bases and J 6 bases, with 18 bases left between them. This CDR3 region has 15 residues. Per the germline V gene, CDR1 is SNHLY and CDR2 is FYNNEI. The CDR3 DNA reads as TGTGCCAGCACCCCGAGGGAGGCCGGCGCCGGGGAGCTGTTTTTT. Protein product: CASTPREAGAGELFF.

The chain carries TRBV5-4 and TRBJ2-4, with D possibly being TRBD1 (7 bases). CDR1 SGHNT and CDR2 YYREEE come from the germline V gene (reference sequence). The CDR3 has 14 residues. The V and J ends lost 3 bases and 5 bases respectively, with 12 bases between them. The CDR3 DNA reads TGTGCCAGCAGCTCGGCGGGGACAGAAAACATTCAGTACTTC. Its translation is CASSSAGTENIQYF.

This chain uses TRBV24-1 with TRBJ2-3; 7 bases agree with TRBD2. The CDR3 has 14 amino acids. Unmatched junction bases numbered 9, after V lost 3 bases and J lost 10 bases. Germline lookup yields CDR1 KGHDR and CDR2 SFDVKD. Written as DNA, the CDR3 is TGTGCCACCAGTGATAGCGGGACTATCCCCTCGCAGTATTTT. Translation: CATSDSGTIPSQYF.

The chain links TRBV7-9 to TRBJ1-1, with D tentatively TRBD1 (5 bases). The V end was cut by 2 bases, the J end by 1 base, with 8 bases between. CDR3 size: 14 residues. Germline CDR1 SEHNR, CDR2 FQNEAQ (reference sequence). The CDR3 spells CASSLQGSNTEAFF. The CDR3 DNA sequence: TGTGCCAGCAGCTTACAGGGATCGAACACTGAAGCTTTCTTT.

The chain recombines TRBV18 with TRBJ1-2, with D perhaps matching TRBD1 (5 bases). The CDR3 totals 13 residues. V lost 4 bases and J lost 4, with 10 bases in between. The germline gives CDR1 KGHSH, CDR2 LQKENI. CDR3 bases: TGTGCCAGCTCACTCGGGGGTGGCTATGGCTACACCTTC. Translated: CASSLGGGYGYTF. The variable domain in full, with the rest retrieved from reference TRBV18 and TRBJ1-2, is NAGVMQNPRHLVRRRGQEARLRCSPMKGHSHVYWYRQLPEEGLKFMVYLQKENIIDESGMPKERFSAEFPKEGPSILRIQQVVRGDSAAYFCASSLGGGYGYTFGSGTRLTVV.

This clone was counted a single time. The chain couples TRBV6-5 to TRBJ1-2; D might be TRBD1 (6 bases). Trimming left V 10 bases short and J 4 bases short, with 16 bases between. There are 13 residues in the CDR3. Germline V gene lookup returns CDR1 MNHEY and CDR2 SVGAGI. In DNA form, the CDR3 reads TGTGCCACTCAGACAGGAACCGTCTATGGCTACACCTTC. This codes for CATQTGTVYGYTF.

The chain carries TRBV9 and TRBJ1-5; 7 nucleotides align to TRBD1. The CDR3 sequence is 15 residues long. The germline gives CDR1 SGDLS, CDR2 YYNGEE. The J segment lost 2 bases and the V segment lost 4 bases, leaving 6 bases of the junction unmatched. CDR3 in DNA: TGTGCCAGCAGCACGTCCGGGACAGGCAATCAGCCCCAGCATTTT. Its translation: CASSTSGTGNQPQHF. The full variable domain, its missing parts supplied by reference TRBV9 and TRBJ1-5, is DSGVTQTPKHLITATGQRVTLRCSPRSGDLSVYWYQQSLDQGLQFLIQYYNGEERAKGNILERFSAQQFPDLHSELNLSSLELGDSALYFCASSTSGTGNQPQHFGDGTRLSIL.

The rearrangement uses TRBV30 and TRBJ1-6, with 9 bases that match TRBD1. After removal of 5 bases from V and 10 bases from J, the junction contained 9 bases not matched to a gene. Germline V gene sequence: CDR1 GTSNPN, CDR2 SVGIG (reference sequence). The CDR3 consists of 14 residues. For the CDR3, the DNA is TGTGCCTGGGGTCTGGGACAGGGACGATCACCCCTCCACTTT. Encoded protein: CAWGLGQGRSPLHF.

This chain joins TRBV5-4 and TRBJ1-1; possibly TRBD1 for D (5 bases). V lost 4 bases to trimming and J lost 7 bases, with 11 bases between them. Germline V gives CDR1 SGHNT, CDR2 YYREEE (reference sequence). The CDR3 loop spans 12 amino acids. CDR3: CASSPDRVEAFF. In DNA form, the CDR3 reads TGTGCCAGCAGCCCAGACAGAGTTGAAGCTTTCTTT.

This clone appeared a few times. The chain is built from TRBV30 and TRBJ2-2; the match to TRBD1 covers 7 bases. The CDR3 extends over 14 amino acids. CDR1 and CDR2 from the germline V gene are GTSNPN and SVGIG (reference sequence). V was pared by 5 bases and J by 4 bases, with 7 bases of the junction left unmatched. The CDR3 protein is CAWSSGQITGELFF. CDR3 DNA: TGTGCCTGGTCATCGGGACAGATCACCGGGGAGCTGTTTTTT.

The chain employs TRBV27 and TRBJ1-4, with no clear D. This CDR3 is 14 amino acids long. The germline gives CDR1 MNHEY, CDR2 SMNVEV (reference sequence). V was clipped by 7 bases and J by 5 bases, with 14 bases between them. The CDR3 protein is CASTAHPQNEKLFF. The CDR3 bases are TGTGCCAGCACCGCTCACCCGCAGAATGAAAAACTGTTTTTT.